Sequencing of this T cell receptor beta chain was carried out in a study of blood T cell repertoires in COVID-19 (dated by TCRdb to about 2020). With regard to the full study: Samples covering the acute and convalescent phases of COVID-19 were provided by collaborators in the United States, Italy and Spain. The material from the prospective study consisted of cDNA or gDNA derived from T cells, B-cell-depleted T cells, or PBMCs. The dataset comprised deeply sampled blood TCRbeta repertoires from subjects exposed to, actively infected with, or recovered from COVID-19. The repertoires were released in a freely available public database intended as a resource for research on the immune response to SARS-CoV-2. Samples came from the ongoing ImmuneRACE study (first 160 participants) plus 1,254 subjects from 6 global collaborators. A de-identified subject ID, COVID-19 status, age in years and sex were almost always included in the sample metadata. Where available, HLA class I and class II types were obtained from metadata supplied by the sample provider rather than from assay-based typing. Here is what the overall study found, with its caveats: The amount of clinical and demographic metadata varied by source and participant and was provided uncurated.

On this clone itself: What antigen it recognizes has not been identified. Nothing much larger sits one base from this clone, and base qualities are not available.

In the germline V gene, CDR1 corresponds to MNHEY and CDR2 to SVGAGI. V loses 0 bases at its end and J loses 7 bases; junction bases beyond the gene matches: 3. The CDR3 spans 16 residues, from the cysteine through the phenylalanine. Kept here is only the CDR3 DNA, which spans 48 bases and is read in frame from base 1. Each collaborating institution followed its own protocols to collect whole blood in K2EDTA tubes. For TCRbeta analysis, collaborator samples were shipped as frozen whole blood, as isolated PBMCs, or as DNA extracted from either sample type. TCRbeta CDR3 regions were amplified from genomic DNA using the immunoSEQ Assay, a bias-controlled multiplex PCR. Per the source publication's procedure: The number of nucleated cells in each sample was estimated by amplification of reference gene primers within the assay. To quantify the absolute abundance of each unique TCRbeta CDR3 rearrangement, sequence reads were collapsed and filtered. For each sample, productive Simpson clonality was calculated as the square root of Simpson's diversity index over productive rearrangements. Imported from immuneACCESS, the table was reduced by TCRdb to in-frame sequences with V and J called. These copies leave out some clones; in studies compared against another copy, an unresolved V gene accounts for under half, and the cause of the remainder is not known. The DNA gave D and trimming, while V, J and clone size come from that table. In this sample the table shows about 260,000 clones, 88% of which occur a single time. About 0.64% of the sample belongs to the ten largest clones.

The sample comprised peripheral blood. This clonotype originated in a human donor in a cohort sampled during active COVID-19. The chain joins TRBV6-5 to TRBJ2-1; the junction holds 13 bases that match TRBD2. CDR3 loop: CASSYSTSGGQNEQFF. The DNA reads TGTGCCAGCAGTTACTCGACTAGCGGGGGGCAAAATGAGCAGTTCTTC.